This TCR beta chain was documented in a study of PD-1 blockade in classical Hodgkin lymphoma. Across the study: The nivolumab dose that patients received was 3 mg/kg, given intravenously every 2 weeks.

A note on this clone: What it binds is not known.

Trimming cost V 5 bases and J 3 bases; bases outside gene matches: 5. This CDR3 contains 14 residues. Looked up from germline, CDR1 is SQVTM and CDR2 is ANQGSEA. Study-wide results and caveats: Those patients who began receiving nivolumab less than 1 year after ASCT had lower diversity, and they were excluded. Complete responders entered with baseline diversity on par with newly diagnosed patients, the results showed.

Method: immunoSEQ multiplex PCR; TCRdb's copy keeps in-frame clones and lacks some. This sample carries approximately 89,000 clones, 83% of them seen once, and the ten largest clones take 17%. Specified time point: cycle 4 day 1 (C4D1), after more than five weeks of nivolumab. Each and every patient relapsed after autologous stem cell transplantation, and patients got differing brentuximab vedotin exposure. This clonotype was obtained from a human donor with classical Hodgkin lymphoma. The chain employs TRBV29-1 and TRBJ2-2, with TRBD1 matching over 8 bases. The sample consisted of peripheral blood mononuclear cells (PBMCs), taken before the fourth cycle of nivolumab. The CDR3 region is CSVIGQGDTGELFF. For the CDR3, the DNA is TGCAGCGTTATTGGACAGGGTGACACCGGGGAGCTGTTTTTT.